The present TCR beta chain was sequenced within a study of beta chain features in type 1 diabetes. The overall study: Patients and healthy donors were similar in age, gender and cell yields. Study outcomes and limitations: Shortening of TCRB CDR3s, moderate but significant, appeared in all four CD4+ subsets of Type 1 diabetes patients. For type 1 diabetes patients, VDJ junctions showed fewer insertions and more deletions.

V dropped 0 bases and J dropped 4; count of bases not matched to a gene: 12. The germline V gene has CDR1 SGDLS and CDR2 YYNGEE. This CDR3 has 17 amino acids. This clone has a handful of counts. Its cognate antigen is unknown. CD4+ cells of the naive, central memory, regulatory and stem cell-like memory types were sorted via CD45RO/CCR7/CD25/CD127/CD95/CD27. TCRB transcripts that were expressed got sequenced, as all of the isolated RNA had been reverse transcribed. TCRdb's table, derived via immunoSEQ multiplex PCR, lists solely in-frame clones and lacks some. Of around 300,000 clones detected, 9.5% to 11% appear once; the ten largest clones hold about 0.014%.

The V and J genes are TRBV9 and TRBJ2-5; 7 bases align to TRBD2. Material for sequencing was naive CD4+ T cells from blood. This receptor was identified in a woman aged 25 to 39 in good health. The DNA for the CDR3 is TGTGCCAGCAGCGTAGGGGGGAGGGGTCGAAGTATAGAGACCCAGTACTTC. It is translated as CASSVGGRGRSIETQYF.